The 28 T cell receptor beta chains below were found in one sample sequenced in a study of OX40 agonist ivuxolimab in advanced cancers. Some clones are missing from TCRdb's copy, which holds only in-frame ones; the method was immunoSEQ multiplex PCR. The sample lists over 80,000 clones, under 95% occurring once. The starting material was CD4+ or CD8+ T cells sorted from blood, obtained in a trial of the OX40 agonist ivuxolimab. The receptors derive from an adult with an advanced solid tumor such as melanoma, head and neck, liver or kidney cancer.

This chain uses TRBV18 with TRBJ1-1; D is perhaps TRBD1 (6 bases). V gave up 4 bases and J gave up 2 bases, with 14 bases separating them. CDR1 is KGHSH and CDR2 is LQKENI in the germline V gene. The CDR3 is made up of 15 amino acids. This CDR3 reads CASSRSDRSNTEAFF. CDR3 nucleotide sequence: TGTGCCAGCTCACGATCTGACAGGTCAAACACTGAAGCTTTCTTT.

This clone is a singleton in its sample. CDR3 in amino acids: CASSQDRGVQETQYF. As DNA, the CDR3 is TGTGCCAGCAGCCAAGATCGAGGGGTCCAAGAGACCCAGTACTTC. The J gene is TRBJ2-5, the V gene TRBV4-2; D is tentatively TRBD1 or TRBD2 (5 bases each). Germline CDR1 reads LGHNA; CDR2 reads YNFKEQ. This CDR3 has 15 residues. V gave up 0 bases and J gave up 1 base, with 9 bases separating them.

This clone appeared a single time. The rearrangement joins TRBV6-1 to TRBJ2-1, with a possible D match to TRBD2 (5 bases). Germline CDR1 and CDR2: MNHNS and SASEGT. V dropped 4 bases and J dropped 9 bases, with 13 bases sitting between them. The CDR3 consists of 13 residues. CDR3 sequence: CASSALTIPEQFF. As DNA, the CDR3 is TGTGCCAGCAGTGCTCTGACTATCCCTGAGCAGTTCTTC.

This clone has a handful of counts. The CDR3 sequence is CASSQVGGASYGYTF. CDR3 sequence (DNA): TGCGCCAGCAGCCAAGTAGGAGGGGCCAGCTATGGCTACACCTTC. The chain links TRBV4-1 to TRBJ1-2; tentative D call: TRBD1 (5 bases). Germline-derived CDR1 and CDR2 are MGHRA and YSYEKL. Trimming removed 1 base from V and 4 bases from J, with 13 bases in between. The length of the CDR3 is 15 residues.

The table lists this clone with a count of one. V gene TRBV9 combines with J gene TRBJ1-3, with D possibly matching TRBD1 (5 bases). Trimming shortened V by 0 bases and J by 2 bases, and 15 bases separated the two germline ends. CDR1 and CDR2 from the germline V gene are SGDLS and YYNGEE. The CDR3 runs to 17 residues. The CDR3, as DNA: TGTGCCAGCAGCGTAGGACCCGGGGGGGAGACTGGAAACACCATATATTTT. Translated, it gives CASSVGPGGETGNTIYF.

Here the CDR3 reads CATPGVAGEETQYF. DNA for the CDR3: TGTGCCACCCCAGGGGTAGCGGGAGAAGAGACCCAGTACTTC. The chain carries TRBV6-1 and TRBJ2-5; 9 bases line up with TRBD2. Looked up from germline, CDR1 is MNHNS and CDR2 is SASEGT. The V segment lost 10 bases and the J segment 3 bases; nucleotides outside the gene matches: 9. This CDR3 has 14 residues.

This clone was recorded only once. Other DNA sequences of this sample code for an identical CDR3. V gene TRBV20-1 combines with J gene TRBJ2-7; no clear D gene. The CDR3 extends over 10 amino acids. CDR1 is DFQATT, CDR2 SNEGSKA, per germline (reference sequence). The V end was cut by 3 bases, the J end by 5 bases, with 5 bases between. CDR3: CSASGDEQYF. In DNA form, the CDR3 reads TGCAGTGCTAGCGGAGACGAGCAGTACTTC.

This clone was seen only once. The chain carries TRBV5-4 and TRBJ1-2; possibly TRBD1 for D (6 bases). The V gene lost 3 bases and the J gene lost 1 base, with 16 bases spanning the gap. The CDR3 is made up of 16 amino acids. Germline CDR1 reads SGHNT; CDR2 reads YYREEE (reference sequence). CDR3 in amino acids: CASSSRGGLLNYGYTF. The CDR3 DNA reads TGTGCCAGCAGCTCCCGGGGGGGGCTTCTTAACTATGGCTACACCTTC.

The J gene is TRBJ1-1, the V gene TRBV7-2; TRBD1 might be the D (6 bases). The CDR3 has 14 residues. Germline lookup yields CDR1 SGHTA and CDR2 FQGNSA. V was trimmed by 3 bases and J by 5 bases, leaving 13 bases between them. CDR3 sequence (DNA): TGTGCCAGCAGCTTGCCGGGGGCGAGGACTGAAGCTTTCTTT. Protein product: CASSLPGARTEAFF.

V gene TRBV28 combines with J gene TRBJ1-5, with TRBD1 matching over 8 bases. Germline CDR1 reads MDHEN; CDR2 reads SYDVKM. The trim removed 6 bases at V and 4 bases at J, leaving 5 bases unmatched. CDR3 length: 14 residues. The CDR3 sequence: CASRQGGGNQPQHF. The DNA for the CDR3 is TGTGCCAGCAGACAGGGGGGGGGAAATCAGCCCCAGCATTTT.

V is TRBV7-8 and J is TRBJ2-7; D is uncertain. CDR3 length: 14 amino acids. Trimming removed 5 bases at V and 5 bases at J, with 16 bases between. From germline, CDR1 is SGHVS and CDR2 FQNEAQ. The CDR3 region is CASSGNVLHDEQYF. The CDR3 nucleotides are TGTGCCAGCAGCGGTAATGTCCTTCACGACGAGCAGTACTTC. The full variable domain, its missing parts supplied by reference TRBV7-8 and TRBJ2-7, is GAGVSQSPRYKVAKRGQDVALRCDPISGHVSLFWYQQALGQGPEFLTYFQNEAQLDKSGLPSDRFFAERPEGSVSTLKIQRTQQEDSAVYLCASSGNVLHDEQYFGPGTRLTVT.

This clone appeared once. The V call is TRBV6-1, the J call TRBJ2-3; TRBD2 matches at 15 bases. After removal of 4 bases from V and 4 bases from J, the junction contained 3 bases not matched to a gene. The CDR3 is made up of 16 amino acids. Germline CDR1 MNHNS, CDR2 SASEGT. The DNA for the CDR3 is TGTGCCAGCAGTGCTGGACTAGCGGGAGGGCCAGATACGCAGTATTTT. It yields the protein CASSAGLAGGPDTQYF.

The rearrangement uses TRBV5-5 and TRBJ2-7; weak D call: TRBD1 (6 bases). This CDR3 has 14 residues. Germline V gene lookup returns CDR1 SGHKS and CDR2 YYEKEE (reference sequence). The V and J ends lost 2 bases and 4 bases respectively, with 13 bases between them. DNA of the CDR3: TGTGCCAGCAGCTTTGGGCAGGGGCTTTACGAGCAGTACTTC. Its translation is CASSFGQGLYEQYF.

The chain links TRBV11-3 to TRBJ2-7, with a tentative D call TRBD1 (5 bases). CDR1 and CDR2 from the germline V gene are SGHNT and YENEEA. The CDR3 loop spans 14 amino acids. With 5 bases removed from V and 0 bases from J, the gap between germline ends came to 11 bases. The CDR3 DNA reads TGTGCCAGCAGCCCAGGGCCTAGCTCCTACGAGCAGTACTTC. It translates to CASSPGPSSYEQYF.

This sequence joins TRBV10-3 and TRBJ2-5, with no clear D. CDR3 length: 13 residues. The germline gives CDR1 ENHRY, CDR2 SYGVKD. With 7 bases removed from V and 2 bases from J, the gap between germline ends came to 11 bases. CDR3 sequence (DNA): TGTGCCATCAATAAGGAACCTCAAGAGACCCAGTACTTC. Translating it yields CAINKEPQETQYF.

The V and J genes are TRBV4-2 and TRBJ2-1; D remains unclear. Germline CDR1 and CDR2: LGHNA and YNFKEQ. Trimming took 0 bases from V and 9 from J, leaving 6 bases between them. The CDR3 totals 12 residues. DNA of the CDR3: TGTGCCAGCAGCCAAGATCCTGGTGAGCAGTTCTTC. Residues: CASSQDPGEQFF.

J is TRBJ2-7 and V is TRBV28; D remains unclear. This CDR3 contains 13 residues. V gave up 8 bases and J gave up 7 bases, with 18 bases separating them. Germline-derived CDR1 and CDR2 are MDHEN and SYDVKM. The DNA for the CDR3 is TGTGCCAGCGCCCCCCAAGTAGGCGGTGAGCAGTACTTC. It encodes CASAPQVGGEQYF.

The chain uses TRBV28 and TRBJ1-2; D is uncertain. V dropped 2 bases and J dropped 7 bases, with 11 bases sitting between them. This CDR3 region has 13 residues. Germline CDR1 MDHEN, CDR2 SYDVKM. In DNA form, the CDR3 reads TGTGCCAGCAGTTTAGTCGGACCAGGTGGCTACACCTTC. It specifies CASSLVGPGGYTF.

The V call is TRBV19, the J call TRBJ2-3, with 8 bases matching TRBD2. Trimming removed 4 bases from V and 6 bases from J; junction bases left unmatched: 3. The CDR3 contains 13 residues. Germline CDR1 and CDR2: LNHDA and SQIVND (reference sequence). The DNA of the CDR3 is TGTGCCAGTAGTAGCGGGGGGACTGATACGCAGTATTTT. It yields the protein CASSSGGTDTQYF.

In DNA form, the CDR3 reads TGTGCCAGCAGCTTGGCCGGGCAGGGATTCTACGAGCAGTACTTC. Protein: CASSLAGQGFYEQYF. The chain employs TRBV5-5 and TRBJ2-7; D possibly corresponds to TRBD1 (5 bases). Germline CDR1 is SGHKS and CDR2 is YYEKEE (reference sequence). The CDR3 covers 15 residues. Deletions cut 0 bases from V and 3 bases from J, with 13 bases between.

The V call is TRBV7-8, the J call TRBJ1-1, with a possible D match to TRBD1 (6 bases). V was trimmed by 1 base and J by 4 bases, leaving 13 bases between them. CDR3 length: 15 amino acids. Per the germline V gene, CDR1 is SGHVS and CDR2 is FQNEAQ. As DNA, the CDR3 is TGTGCCAGCAGCTTAGGGCGCAGGGGCGGCACTGAAGCTTTCTTT. Its translation: CASSLGRRGGTEAFF.

This sequence joins TRBV29-1 and TRBJ1-3; a weak D match, TRBD1 (5 bases). Germline V gene data show CDR1 as SQVTM and CDR2 as ANQGSEA. V was cut by 7 bases and J by 0 bases, with 10 bases left in between. This CDR3 has 13 amino acids. The CDR3 is CSAVGDSGNTIYF. CDR3 coding DNA: TGCAGCGCTGTAGGGGACTCTGGAAACACCATATATTTT.

The genes are TRBV5-1 and TRBJ2-3, with TRBD2 matching over 10 bases. Germline loops: CDR1 SGHRS, CDR2 YFSETQ. V lost 4 bases to trimming and J lost 1 base; unmatched junction nucleotides: 9. The CDR3 loop spans 17 amino acids. The CDR3 bases are TGCGCCAGCAGCCCCCAGCGGGGGGGCGGAGGCACAGATACGCAGTATTTT. Amino acids: CASSPQRGGGGTDTQYF.

This sequence joins TRBV9 and TRBJ2-7; 11 nucleotides agree with TRBD1. The junction had 7 bases not matched to a gene; V was cut back by 4 bases and J by 4 bases. In germline, CDR1 is SGDLS, CDR2 YYNGEE. The CDR3 sequence is 15 residues long. CDR3 region: CASSNPDRGQYEQYF. CDR3 in DNA: TGTGCCAGCAGCAACCCGGACAGGGGGCAATACGAGCAGTACTTC.

This chain uses TRBV19 with TRBJ2-1; D is perhaps TRBD2 (6 bases). The V gene's germline CDR1 is LNHDA and CDR2 SQIVND (reference sequence). The CDR3 extends over 16 amino acids. Trimming cost V 5 bases and J 0 bases, with 14 bases left between them. The CDR3 region is CASSPPGRGSYNEQFF. DNA for the CDR3: TGTGCCAGTAGTCCCCCTGGGCGGGGCTCCTACAATGAGCAGTTCTTC.

This rearrangement joins TRBV6-1 to TRBJ1-1; perhaps TRBD1 as D (5 bases). Germline assignment: CDR1 MNHNS and CDR2 SASEGT. The CDR3 spans 15 residues. V was cut by 1 base and J by 2 bases, with 11 bases left in between. In DNA, the CDR3 is TGTGCCAGCAGTGAAGGGTACAGGAGAAACACTGAAGCTTTCTTT. Amino acid sequence: CASSEGYRRNTEAFF.

The chain has TRBV28 and TRBJ1-3; D uncertain. Germline V lookup: CDR1 MDHEN, CDR2 SYDVKM. V was trimmed by 5 bases and J by 0 bases, leaving 17 bases between them. The CDR3 runs 17 residues. In DNA form, the CDR3 reads TGTGCCAGCAGTCTTTCCCTGGGCCTTCGCTCTGGAAACACCATATATTTT. It yields the protein CASSLSLGLRSGNTIYF.

This chain links TRBV18 with TRBJ1-1; maybe TRBD1 (5 bases). The germline V gene encodes CDR1 KGHSH and CDR2 LQKENI. CDR3 length equals 15 residues. V was clipped by 3 bases and J by 1 base, with 12 bases between them. The CDR3 loop is CASSPWGETNTEAFF. The CDR3 nucleotides read TGTGCCAGCTCACCCTGGGGGGAGACGAACACTGAAGCTTTCTTT.